This T cell receptor (beta chain) was recorded in a study of cytomegalovirus exposure and HLA in healthy donors. On the study more broadly: Early release data held about 85 million unique TCRs from HLA-typed donors.

The CDR3 has 15 amino acids. CDR1 SGHRS and CDR2 YFSETQ come from the germline V gene. V trimming: 4 bases; J trimming: 9 bases; junction bases outside the gene matches: 12. General study findings and limits: V- and J-gene trimming of TCR beta was linked (in a later analysis) to a missense DCLRE1C variant. About 90% or about 30% of the time was how often most TCR beta V segments were productive, according to an earlier analysis. The investigators catalogued 150 to 200 TCR beta chains as cytomegalovirus-associated.

Details on this clone: The antigen remains unidentified.

It was with 60 Vbeta and 13 Jbeta primers that the PCR ran. Generated by immunoSEQ multiplex PCR, the TCRdb table keeps only in-frame clones and is missing some. Of about 200,000 clones listed, 70% to 80% are singletons. The TCR comes from a male donor in good health and CMV-seropositive. The specimen sequenced was PBMCs. V is TRBV5-1 and J is TRBJ2-7; 11 bases agree with TRBD1. The CDR3 DNA sequence: TGCGCCAGCAGCCCGGGAGGGACAGGGGGGCTCGGGCAGTACTTC. Protein: CASSPGGTGGLGQYF.